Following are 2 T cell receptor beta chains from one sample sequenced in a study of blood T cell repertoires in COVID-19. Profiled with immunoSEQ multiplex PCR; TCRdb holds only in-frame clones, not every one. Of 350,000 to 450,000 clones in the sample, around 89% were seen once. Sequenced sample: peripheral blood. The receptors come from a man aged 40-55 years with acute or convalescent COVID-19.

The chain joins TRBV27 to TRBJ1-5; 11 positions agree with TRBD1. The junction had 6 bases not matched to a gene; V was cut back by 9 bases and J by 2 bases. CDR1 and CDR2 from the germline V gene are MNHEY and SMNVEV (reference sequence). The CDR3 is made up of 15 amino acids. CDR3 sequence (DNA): TGTGCCAGTTCGGACAGGGGGCTTGGCAATCAGCCCCAGCATTTT. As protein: CASSDRGLGNQPQHF.

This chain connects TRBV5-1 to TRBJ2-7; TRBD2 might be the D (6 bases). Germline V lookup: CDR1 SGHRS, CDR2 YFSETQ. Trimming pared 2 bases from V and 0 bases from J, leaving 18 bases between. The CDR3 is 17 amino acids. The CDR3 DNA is TGCGCCAGCAGCTTCCCCCGGGGCGGGGCAGACTCCTACGAGCAGTACTTC. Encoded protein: CASSFPRGGADSYEQYF.